Shown below are 11 T cell receptor beta chains from a single sample sequenced in a study of cytotoxic CD8 clonotypes in ibrutinib-treated CLL. The assay was immunoSEQ multiplex PCR, and TCRdb's table has in-frame clones only and misses some. The repertoire holds about 130,000 clones, with around 84% as singletons. The sequenced sample was PBMCs, obtained after 24 months of ibrutinib treatment. These TCRs come from a human donor with chronic lymphocytic leukemia.

This sequence joins TRBV6-5 and TRBJ1-5, with D perhaps TRBD1 (5 bases). The CDR3 covers 14 residues. Trimming took 0 bases from V and 2 from J, leaving 5 bases between them. Germline V gene data show CDR1 as MNHEY and CDR2 as SVGAGI. CDR3 sequence: CASSYSGGNQPQHF. The CDR3 bases are TGTGCCAGCAGTTACTCAGGGGGCAATCAGCCCCAGCATTTT.

The V and J genes are TRBV18 and TRBJ1-1, with 8 bases identical to TRBD1. Trimming took 2 bases from V and 6 from J; bases not matched to a gene: 11. The CDR3 is 16 residues long. Germline V lookup: CDR1 KGHSH, CDR2 LQKENI. CDR3 coding DNA: TGTGCCAGCTCACCAGCCCGAGGACAGGGTCGAGCTGAAGCTTTCTTT. Encoded protein: CASSPARGQGRAEAFF.

The chain uses TRBV7-8 and TRBJ2-2; D is unresolved. The CDR3 has 13 amino acids. Between the trimmed V and J ends, which lost 4 bases and 6 bases, there was a span of 9 bases. CDR1 and CDR2 (germline): SGHVS, FQNEAQ. The DNA for the CDR3 is TGTGCCAGCAGCTCCCTCGCCGCCGGGGAGCTGTTTTTT. Residues: CASSSLAAGELFF.

The genes are TRBV16 and TRBJ2-7, with 9 bases lining up with TRBD1. CDR3 length: 17 amino acids. Germline V lookup: CDR1 KGHSY, CDR2 FQNENV. The V gene end was trimmed by 4 bases and the J gene end by 2 bases; junction bases not matched to a gene: 12. The CDR3 DNA sequence: TGTGCCAGCAGCCCACAACGGGGGACAGGGAGTACCTACGAGCAGTACTTC. The encoded protein is CASSPQRGTGSTYEQYF.

The V and J genes are TRBV10-3 and TRBJ2-3, with 7 bases identical to TRBD2. Trimming removed 0 bases from V and 6 bases from J; junction bases left unmatched: 12. This CDR3 comprises 17 residues. CDR1 is ENHRY and CDR2 is SYGVKD in the germline V gene. The CDR3 DNA reads as TGTGCCATCAGTGAGTCTGTGCCAGCCCTGGGAGGGGATACGCAGTATTTT. Amino acid sequence: CAISESVPALGGDTQYF.

V usage is TRBV7-2 and J usage is TRBJ2-5, with unresolved D. The germline CDR1 and CDR2 sequences are SGHTA and FQGNSA. Trimming removed 1 base at V and 3 bases at J, with 18 bases between. The CDR3 runs 17 residues. The CDR3 protein is CASSLESWAGRKETQYF. In DNA form, the CDR3 reads TGTGCCAGCAGCTTAGAATCGTGGGCCGGACGTAAAGAGACCCAGTACTTC.

This chain uses TRBV6-6 with TRBJ1-5, with 7 positions matching TRBD1. The CDR3 totals 13 residues. The ends lost 7 bases at V and 7 bases at J; junction bases unmatched: 7. Germline lookup yields CDR1 MNHNY and CDR2 SVGAGI (reference sequence). The CDR3 loop reads CASTRQGGQPQHF. CDR3 bases: TGTGCCAGCACACGACAGGGAGGCCAGCCCCAGCATTTT.

The rearrangement uses TRBV5-1 and TRBJ2-7; D may be TRBD1 (5 bases). This CDR3 is built from 16 residues. Germline V CDR1 and CDR2: SGHRS, YFSETQ. V dropped 0 bases and J dropped 0 bases, with 13 bases sitting between them. CDR3 protein: CASSLASGPSSYEQYF. In nucleotides, the CDR3 is TGCGCCAGCAGCTTGGCGTCAGGGCCGAGCTCCTACGAGCAGTACTTC.

This chain links TRBV21-1 with TRBJ1-2. TRBV21-1 is a pseudogene locus. This CDR3 is 14 amino acids long. CDR3 amino acids: CASSKSGGTYGYTF. In DNA, the CDR3 is TGTGCCAGCAGCAAGAGCGGCGGTACCTATGGCTACACCTTC.

The sample holds one count of this clone. The chain has TRBV11-2 and TRBJ2-5; TRBD1 matches at 7 bases. Germline V gene data show CDR1 as SGHAT and CDR2 as FQNNGV. The CDR3 runs 14 residues. The trim removed 4 bases at V and 5 bases at J, leaving 7 bases unmatched. The CDR3 bases are TGTGCCAGCAGCTCCCCCCAGGGGGTGGAGACCCAGTACTTC. Protein: CASSSPQGVETQYF.

CDR3 residues: CAGQGARDQPQHF. CDR3 DNA sequence: TGTGCCGGACAGGGGGCCAGGGATCAGCCCCAGCATTTT. J is TRBJ1-5 and V is TRBV2; 11 bases fit TRBD1. This CDR3 has 13 residues. The junction had 5 bases not matched to a gene; V was cut back by 11 bases and J by 5 bases. Germline CDR1 SNHLY, CDR2 FYNNEI.